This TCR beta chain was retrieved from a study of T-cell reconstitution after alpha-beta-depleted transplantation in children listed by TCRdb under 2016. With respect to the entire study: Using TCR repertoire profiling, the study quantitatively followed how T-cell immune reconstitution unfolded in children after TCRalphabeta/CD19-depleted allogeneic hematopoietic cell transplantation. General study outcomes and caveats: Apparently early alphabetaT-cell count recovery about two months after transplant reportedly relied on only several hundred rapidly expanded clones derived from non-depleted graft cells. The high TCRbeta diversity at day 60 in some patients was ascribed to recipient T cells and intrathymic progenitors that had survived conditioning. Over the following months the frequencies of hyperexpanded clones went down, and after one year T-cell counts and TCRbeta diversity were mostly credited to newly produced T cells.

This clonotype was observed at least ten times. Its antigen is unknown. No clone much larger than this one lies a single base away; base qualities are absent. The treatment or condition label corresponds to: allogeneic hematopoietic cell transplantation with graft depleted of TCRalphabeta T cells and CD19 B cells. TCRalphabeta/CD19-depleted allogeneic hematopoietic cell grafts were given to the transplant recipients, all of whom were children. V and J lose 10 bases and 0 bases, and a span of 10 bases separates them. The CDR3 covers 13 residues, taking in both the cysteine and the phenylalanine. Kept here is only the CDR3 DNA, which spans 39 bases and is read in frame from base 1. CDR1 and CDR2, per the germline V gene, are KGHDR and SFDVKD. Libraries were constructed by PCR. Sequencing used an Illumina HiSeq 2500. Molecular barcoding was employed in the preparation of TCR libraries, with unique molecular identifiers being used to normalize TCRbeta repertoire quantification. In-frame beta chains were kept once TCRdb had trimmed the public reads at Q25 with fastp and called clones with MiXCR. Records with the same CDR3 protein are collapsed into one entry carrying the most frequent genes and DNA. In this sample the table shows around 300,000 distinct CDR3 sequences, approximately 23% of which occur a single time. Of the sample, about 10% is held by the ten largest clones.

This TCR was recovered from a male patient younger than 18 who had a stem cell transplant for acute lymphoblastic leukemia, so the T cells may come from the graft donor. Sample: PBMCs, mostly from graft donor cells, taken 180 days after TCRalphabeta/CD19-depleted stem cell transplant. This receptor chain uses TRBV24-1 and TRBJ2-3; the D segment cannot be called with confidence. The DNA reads TGTGCCACTTCTTTGGACAGCACAGATACGCAGTATTTT. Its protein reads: CATSLDSTDTQYF.